A single sample gave rise to the 4 T cell receptor beta chains below, sequenced in a study of shared clonotypes between healthy human individuals. This table comes from immunoSEQ multiplex PCR, and its TCRdb copy is limited to in-frame clones, with some not included. The sample consists of around 2,000,000 clones, around 95% of them appearing once. What was sequenced was naive CD4+ T cells sorted from blood. Subset here: CD45RA+ positively selected. The receptors here all came from a man aged 18 to 30 in good health.

The genes are TRBV6-1 and TRBJ1-5; 10 nucleotides align to TRBD1. The V gene's germline CDR1 is MNHNS and CDR2 SASEGT. This CDR3 spans 14 amino acids. V lost 3 bases to trimming and J lost 6 bases; unmatched junction nucleotides: 2. The CDR3 is CASSDRQGAQPQHF. The CDR3 DNA is TGTGCCAGCAGTGACAGACAGGGGGCTCAGCCCCAGCATTTT.

V usage is TRBV10-1 and J usage is TRBJ1-4; D possibly corresponds to TRBD1 (6 bases). Germline CDR1 and CDR2: WNHNN and SYGVQD (reference sequence). The V gene lost 6 bases and the J gene lost 0 bases, with 26 bases spanning the gap. The CDR3 extends over 20 amino acids. For the CDR3, the DNA is TGCGCCAGCAGACGTATTTCAGGGGCCGCACGCCATGCAACTAATGAAAAACTGTTTTTT. Residues: CASRRISGAARHATNEKLFF.

The chain carries TRBV5-6 and TRBJ2-7; TRBD2 aligns across 9 bases. V was clipped by 2 bases and J by 5 bases; unmatched bases: 2. CDR1 and CDR2 from the germline V gene are SGHDT and YYEEEE. The CDR3 consists of 13 residues. The CDR3 region is CASSFAGGHEQYF. The DNA for the CDR3 is TGTGCCAGCAGCTTTGCGGGAGGGCACGAGCAGTACTTC.

The chain is built from TRBV7-9 and TRBJ2-5; maybe TRBD2 (5 bases). The CDR3 is 17 amino acids. With 2 bases removed from V and 0 bases from J, the gap between germline ends came to 16 bases. From germline, CDR1 is SEHNR and CDR2 FQNEAQ (reference sequence). CDR3 loop: CASSLKSERSYQETQYF. Here the CDR3 DNA reads TGTGCCAGCAGCTTAAAGTCTGAGCGGTCGTACCAAGAGACCCAGTACTTC.